A single sample is the source of the 19 T cell receptor beta chains below, sequenced in a study of Ad26.COV2.S vaccination and SARS-CoV-2 variants. Method: immunoSEQ multiplex PCR; TCRdb's copy keeps in-frame clones and lacks some. The sample has over 85,000 clones; roughly 75% are singletons. The sample in question was peripheral blood, obtained after recovery from COVID-19. These receptor sequences come from a human donor who had recovered from COVID-19.

This clone has a handful of counts. The chain recombines TRBV10-3 with TRBJ2-1; no clear D gene. The CDR3 totals 10 residues. The germline V gene encodes CDR1 ENHRY and CDR2 SYGVKD. The germline V and J ends were trimmed by 8 bases and 6 bases, with 5 bases remaining between them. The DNA for the CDR3 is TGTGCCATCCCCCTCAATGAGCAGTTCTTC. Amino acids: CAIPLNEQFF.

This clone was recorded a few times. The J gene is TRBJ1-3, the V gene TRBV30; no firm D call. Germline-derived CDR1 and CDR2 are GTSNPN and SVGIG (reference sequence). V lost 1 base and J 4 bases, leaving 14 bases between the germline ends. The CDR3 has 15 amino acids. The CDR3 nucleotides read TGTGCCTGGAGTGCGTCGACATATCCGGGAAACACCATATATTTT. The encoded protein is CAWSASTYPGNTIYF.

This chain connects TRBV5-3 to TRBJ2-7; 8 bases are a match to TRBD1. TRBV5-3 is classed as an ORF, of uncertain function. The CDR3 loop spans 15 amino acids. With 4 bases clipped from V and 2 bases from J, the junction kept 8 bases outside the gene matches. CDR3 DNA: TGTGCCAGAAGCGCTGGACAGGGATTAGCCTACGAGCAGTACTTC. It is translated as CARSAGQGLAYEQYF.

The rearrangement links TRBV5-6 to TRBJ2-5; D is perhaps TRBD1 (5 bases). The germline CDR1 and CDR2 sequences are SGHDT and YYEEEE. Deletions cut 5 bases from V and 2 bases from J, with 16 bases between. The CDR3 sequence is 15 residues long. For the CDR3, the DNA is TGTGCCAGCAGTGAAAGGGGCTTTGGGCAAGAGACCCAGTACTTC. Translating gives CASSERGFGQETQYF.

This sequence joins TRBV6-1 and TRBJ1-2; D is possibly TRBD1 (5 bases). The germline V and J ends were trimmed by 1 base and 14 bases, with 14 bases remaining between them. The CDR3 consists of 12 residues. Germline CDR1 is MNHNS and CDR2 is SASEGT. CDR3 region: CASSEGGASVTF. In DNA, the CDR3 is TGTGCCAGCAGTGAAGGCGGGGCGTCGGTAACCTTC.

The V and J genes are TRBV6-5 and TRBJ1-2; the match to TRBD1 covers 9 bases. The germline V gene encodes CDR1 MNHEY and CDR2 SVGAGI. V gave up 5 bases and J gave up 2 bases; unmatched junction bases: 3. The CDR3 covers 14 residues. CDR3 bases: TGTGCCAGCAGTCAGACAGGGGGGAACTATGGCTACACCTTC. It yields the protein CASSQTGGNYGYTF.

The genes are TRBV7-9 and TRBJ1-1; 12 bases agree with TRBD1. CDR1 SEHNR and CDR2 FQNEAQ come from the germline V gene (reference sequence). CDR3 length equals 15 residues. V shed 5 bases, J shed 3 bases, and the junction held 4 bases outside the gene matches. CDR3 DNA sequence: TGTGCCAGCAGCCCGGGACAGGGGGCGGACACTGAAGCTTTCTTT. Amino acids: CASSPGQGADTEAFF.

A few counts support this clone. The chain recombines TRBV5-6 with TRBJ1-3; D call uncertain. CDR1 is SGHDT, CDR2 YYEEEE, per germline. This CDR3 spans 14 amino acids. Trimming cost V 5 bases and J 2 bases, with 11 bases left between them. The CDR3 protein is CASSKGIPGNTIYF. The CDR3 bases are TGTGCCAGCAGTAAAGGGATCCCTGGAAACACCATATATTTT.

The CDR3 sequence is CASSPRQGAGQTEAFF. The CDR3 DNA reads TGTGCCAGCAGCCCTCGACAGGGGGCAGGCCAGACTGAAGCTTTCTTT. J is TRBJ1-1 and V is TRBV11-2, with 10 bases matching TRBD1. Trimming took 5 bases from V and 5 from J; bases not matched to a gene: 11. Germline V lookup: CDR1 SGHAT, CDR2 FQNNGV. The CDR3 totals 16 residues.

The chain is built from TRBV6-5 and TRBJ1-2, with TRBD1 matching over 9 bases. This CDR3 spans 14 amino acids. With 4 bases clipped from V and 8 bases from J, the junction kept 8 bases outside the gene matches. CDR1 is MNHEY, CDR2 SVGAGI, per germline. CDR3 bases: TGTGCCAGCAGTTTCTCACAGGGGGCTGGGGGCTACACCTTC. Protein sequence: CASSFSQGAGGYTF.

The rearrangement links TRBV30 to TRBJ1-2, with 8 bases that match TRBD1. CDR1 GTSNPN and CDR2 SVGIG come from the germline V gene (reference sequence). V trimming: 3 bases; J trimming: 5 bases; junction bases outside the gene matches: 8. The CDR3 is 14 amino acids. The CDR3 DNA is TGTGCCTGGAGCCCTCAGGGGGCGGTTTATGGCTACACCTTC. Amino acid sequence: CAWSPQGAVYGYTF.

The chain joins TRBV4-3 to TRBJ1-6; 10 bases are a match to TRBD1. The V and J ends lost 1 base and 9 bases, in that order; junction bases with no gene match: 6. The V gene's germline CDR1 is LGHNA and CDR2 YSLEER. This CDR3 is built from 16 residues. The DNA for the CDR3 is TGCGCCAGCAGCCAAGCCCTGGGGACAGGGGTTTCACCCCTCCACTTT. Its translation is CASSQALGTGVSPLHF.

This clone was counted at least ten times. CDR3 in amino acids: CASSFTPSGELFF. CDR3 DNA: TGTGCCAGCTCGTTTACCCCGTCCGGGGAGCTGTTTTTT. The V gene is TRBV18, the J gene TRBJ2-2; D unresolved. CDR1 is KGHSH and CDR2 is LQKENI in the germline V gene. Trimming stripped 6 bases from V and 6 bases from J, with 11 bases between. The length of the CDR3 is 13 residues.

This chain connects TRBV12-3 or TRBV12-4 to TRBJ2-3; no clear D. V was clipped by 8 bases and J by 6 bases, with 15 bases between them. The CDR3 has 13 residues. The CDR3 sequence: CASADAHRDTQYF. The CDR3 DNA sequence: TGTGCCAGCGCTGACGCCCACCGGGATACGCAGTATTTT.

The J gene is TRBJ1-2, the V gene TRBV5-1; D is unresolved. Trimming shortened V by 4 bases and J by 5 bases, and 18 bases separated the two germline ends. CDR1 is SGHRS and CDR2 is YFSETQ in the germline V gene. The CDR3 contains 15 residues. The CDR3 DNA follows: TGCGCCAGCAGCGCTTCGACGGAGTTTGGGTATGGCTACACCTTC. As protein: CASSASTEFGYGYTF.

The chain links TRBV9 to TRBJ1-1; D remains unclear. The CDR3 extends over 14 amino acids. Trimming removed 2 bases at V and 2 bases at J, with 10 bases between. Germline V gene data show CDR1 as SGDLS and CDR2 as YYNGEE. The CDR3 spells CASSVEPANTEAFF. The CDR3 DNA reads as TGTGCCAGCAGCGTCGAACCCGCTAACACTGAAGCTTTCTTT.

This clone is a singleton in its sample. The chain recombines TRBV12-3 or TRBV12-4 with TRBJ1-1, with D unresolved. This CDR3 is 13 amino acids long. V was shortened by 6 bases and J by 3 bases, with 11 bases between the two germline ends. This CDR3 reads CASRPTSYTEAFF. In nucleotides, the CDR3 is TGTGCCAGCAGACCGACAAGTTACACTGAAGCTTTCTTT.

The genes are TRBV7-9 and TRBJ1-5, with 9 bases fitting TRBD1. The CDR3 covers 14 residues. Trimming took 2 bases from V and 7 from J; bases not matched to a gene: 3. Germline CDR1 SEHNR, CDR2 FQNEAQ (reference sequence). This CDR3 reads CASSLWDRAQPQHF. CDR3 DNA: TGTGCCAGCAGCTTATGGGACAGGGCGCAGCCCCAGCATTTT.

The rearrangement links TRBV11-2 to TRBJ2-7; TRBD2 matches 11 bases. Losses at the gene ends were 8 bases for V and 4 bases for J; bases not matched to a gene: 4. The length of the CDR3 is 13 residues. The germline CDR1 and CDR2 sequences are SGHAT and FQNNGV. Here the CDR3 reads CASSGTSGYEQYF. The CDR3, as DNA: TGTGCCAGCTCCGGGACTAGCGGTTACGAGCAGTACTTC.